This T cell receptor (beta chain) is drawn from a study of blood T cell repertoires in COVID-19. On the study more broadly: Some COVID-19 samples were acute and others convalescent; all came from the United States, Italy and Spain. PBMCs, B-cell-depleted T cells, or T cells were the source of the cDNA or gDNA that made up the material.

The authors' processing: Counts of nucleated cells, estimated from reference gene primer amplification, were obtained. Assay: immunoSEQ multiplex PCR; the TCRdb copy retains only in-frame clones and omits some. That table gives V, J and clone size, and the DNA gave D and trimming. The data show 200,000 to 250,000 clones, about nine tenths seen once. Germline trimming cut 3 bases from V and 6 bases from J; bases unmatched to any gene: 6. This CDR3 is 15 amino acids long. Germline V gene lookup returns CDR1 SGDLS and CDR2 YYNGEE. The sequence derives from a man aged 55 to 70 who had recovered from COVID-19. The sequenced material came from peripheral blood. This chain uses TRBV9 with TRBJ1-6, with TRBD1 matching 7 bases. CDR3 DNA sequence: TGTGCCAGCAGCGGCCGGGACAGTATTAATTCACCCCTCCACTTT. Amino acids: CASSGRDSINSPLHF.